This T cell receptor beta chain was sequenced during a study of T cell responses to AZD1222 COVID-19 vaccine. CDR3 size: 13 residues. CDR1 is SGHTA, CDR2 FQGNSA, per germline. Trimming removed 3 bases at V and 3 bases at J, with 9 bases between. Clones were read by immunoSEQ multiplex PCR, and TCRdb kept only the in-frame ones, dropping some. The top ten clones hold 3.2% of a sample with 100,000 to 120,000 clones, about 90% of them seen once. J is TRBJ2-7 and V is TRBV7-2; no reliable D call. The input for sequencing was peripheral blood, taken on day 0 of AZD1222 vaccination. The receptor comes from an adult in good health. CDR3 sequence reads: CASSFNAFYEQYF. CDR3 coding DNA: TGTGCCAGCAGCTTCAACGCTTTCTACGAGCAGTACTTC.